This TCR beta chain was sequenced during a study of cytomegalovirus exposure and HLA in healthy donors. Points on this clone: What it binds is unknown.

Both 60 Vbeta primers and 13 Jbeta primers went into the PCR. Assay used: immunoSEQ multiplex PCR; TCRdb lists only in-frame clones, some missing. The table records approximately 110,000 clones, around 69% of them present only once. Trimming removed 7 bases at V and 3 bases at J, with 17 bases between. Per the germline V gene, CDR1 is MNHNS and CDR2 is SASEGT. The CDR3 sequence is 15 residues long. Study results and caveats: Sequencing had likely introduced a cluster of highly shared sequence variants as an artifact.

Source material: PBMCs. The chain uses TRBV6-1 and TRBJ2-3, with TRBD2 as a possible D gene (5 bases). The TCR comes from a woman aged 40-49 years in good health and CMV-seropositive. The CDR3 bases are TGTGCCAGCAACGAGCCCTACCGGGGTACAGATACGCAGTATTTT. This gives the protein CASNEPYRGTDTQYF.